The 14 T cell receptor beta chains below all came from one sample that was sequenced in a study of shared T cell receptors in the human thymus. The table came from immunoSEQ multiplex PCR; TCRdb's copy has only in-frame clones and leaves some out. In the table there are 720,000 or so clones, approximately 85% of which are singletons. The data also belong to a second study, concerning human thymus T cells.

Sequenced: thymocytes. The source is a girl under three years old with a congenital heart defect.

This sequence joins TRBV9 and TRBJ1-6, with 12 bases that match TRBD1. V was clipped by 0 bases and J by 10 bases; unmatched bases: 8. Germline-derived CDR1 and CDR2 are SGDLS and YYNGEE. This CDR3 contains 17 residues. In DNA, the CDR3 is TGTGCCAGCAGCGTAGGGGACAGGGGGCGCTTAGGGTCACCCCTCCACTTT. It specifies CASSVGDRGRLGSPLHF. Using reference TRBV9 and TRBJ1-6 for the parts outside the CDR3, the full variable domain is DSGVTQTPKHLITATGQRVTLRCSPRSGDLSVYWYQQSLDQGLQFLIQYYNGEERAKGNILERFSAQQFPDLHSELNLSSLELGDSALYFCASSVGDRGRLGSPLHFGNGTRLTVT.

The J gene is TRBJ2-5, the V gene TRBV5-5; D remains unclear. Germline V gene lookup returns CDR1 SGHKS and CDR2 YYEKEE (reference sequence). This CDR3 has 13 amino acids. V was trimmed by 0 bases and J by 4 bases, leaving 7 bases between them. Written as DNA, the CDR3 is TGTGCCAGCAGCTTGGATCGGTCAGAGACCCAGTACTTC. It encodes CASSLDRSETQYF.

Only a few counts were recorded for this clone. This rearrangement joins TRBV9 to TRBJ2-3, with D possibly being TRBD2 (5 bases). The CDR3 totals 15 residues. V lost 0 bases to trimming and J lost 4 bases, with 12 bases between them. CDR1 and CDR2 from the germline V gene are SGDLS and YYNGEE. The CDR3: CASSVEEDLPDTQYF. The CDR3 coding sequence is TGTGCCAGCAGCGTAGAGGAGGACCTCCCAGATACGCAGTATTTT.

Here the CDR3 DNA reads TGTGCCAGCAGCCAGCTTTATAGGGACTTACCATTCTACAATGAGCAGTTCTTC. Translation: CASSQLYRDLPFYNEQFF. The chain employs TRBV2 and TRBJ2-1; D is perhaps TRBD2 (6 bases). Germline loops: CDR1 SNHLY, CDR2 FYNNEI. The ends were cut back, 6 bases at V and 3 bases at J, with 24 bases in the middle. CDR3 length: 18 residues.

J is TRBJ1-4 and V is TRBV5-6; 9 nucleotides match TRBD1. The CDR3 has 17 amino acids. In germline, CDR1 is SGHDT, CDR2 YYEEEE. The V segment lost 0 bases and the J segment 7 bases; nucleotides outside the gene matches: 10. The CDR3 here is CASSLGLLQGAGEKLFF. The CDR3 DNA sequence: TGTGCCAGCAGCTTGGGCCTATTACAGGGGGCAGGTGAAAAACTGTTTTTT.

The rearrangement uses TRBV6-5 and TRBJ2-2; D is ambiguous. Trimming took 3 bases from V and 4 from J, leaving 9 bases between them. Germline lookup yields CDR1 MNHEY and CDR2 SVGAGI. The CDR3 runs 14 residues. CDR3 residues: CASSYDSGTGELFF. In DNA form, the CDR3 reads TGTGCCAGCAGTTATGACTCGGGCACCGGGGAGCTGTTTTTT.

J is TRBJ2-2 and V is TRBV4-1; maybe TRBD2 (5 bases). Trimming left V 7 bases short and J 2 bases short, with 26 bases between. The CDR3 covers 19 residues. Germline-derived CDR1 and CDR2 are MGHRA and YSYEKL. Written as DNA, the CDR3 is TGCGCCAGCAATGAGAGGACTGGACCGACGGGGAAAAACACCGGGGAGCTGTTTTTT. Its translation: CASNERTGPTGKNTGELFF.

This clone was seen more than once but under ten times. The rearrangement joins TRBV28 to TRBJ1-2; no clear D gene. Germline loops: CDR1 MDHEN, CDR2 SYDVKM. The CDR3 has 15 amino acids. Trimming left V 0 bases short and J 2 bases short, with 10 bases between. In DNA form, the CDR3 reads TGTGCCAGCAGTTTATGCCGGTCCAAAAACTATGGCTACACCTTC. Translating it yields CASSLCRSKNYGYTF.

This chain connects TRBV18 to TRBJ1-3, with 12 bases lining up with TRBD1. The J segment lost 7 bases and the V segment lost 3 bases, leaving 10 bases of the junction unmatched. Germline V gene lookup returns CDR1 KGHSH and CDR2 LQKENI. This CDR3 is built from 17 residues. The CDR3 loop is CASSPNPGQGAWNTIYF. The CDR3 DNA reads as TGTGCCAGCTCACCTAATCCGGGACAGGGGGCTTGGAACACCATATATTTT.

The chain is built from TRBV6-1 and TRBJ2-1; 8 bases line up with TRBD2. Germline V gene sequence: CDR1 MNHNS, CDR2 SASEGT. Trimming removed 5 bases from V and 0 bases from J; junction bases left unmatched: 3. The CDR3 is made up of 15 amino acids. CDR3 coding DNA: TGTGCCAGCAGTCTACTAGCGGCCTCCTACAATGAGCAGTTCTTC. Translation: CASSLLAASYNEQFF.

The V call is TRBV7-9, the J call TRBJ2-1; 8 bases match TRBD2. The ends lost 5 bases at V and 5 bases at J; junction bases unmatched: 5. This CDR3 contains 14 residues. Germline-derived CDR1 and CDR2 are SEHNR and FQNEAQ (reference sequence). CDR3 sequence: CASSATSGNNEQFF. The CDR3 DNA sequence: TGTGCCAGCAGCGCAACTAGCGGCAACAATGAGCAGTTCTTC.

The rearrangement links TRBV4-1 to TRBJ1-6, with TRBD1 as a possible D gene (5 bases). The CDR3 consists of 18 residues. The germline CDR1 and CDR2 sequences are MGHRA and YSYEKL. The V end lost 3 bases, the J end lost 0 bases, and 15 bases lay between the germline ends. The CDR3 DNA is TGCGCCAGCAGCCATCCAGGACCAGGGTTCTCCTATAATTCACCCCTCCACTTT. This codes for CASSHPGPGFSYNSPLHF.

V usage is TRBV9 and J usage is TRBJ2-5; 12 nucleotides match TRBD2. The CDR3 consists of 20 residues. With V trimmed by 0 bases and J by 5 bases, 17 bases remained unmatched. Germline lookup yields CDR1 SGDLS and CDR2 YYNGEE. CDR3 amino acids: CASSVGLAGGPPTSPETQYF. CDR3 in DNA: TGTGCCAGCAGCGTAGGTCTAGCGGGGGGGCCGCCTACCTCCCCGGAGACCCAGTACTTC.

The V and J genes are TRBV5-6 and TRBJ1-1; perhaps TRBD1 as D (5 bases). Looked up from germline, CDR1 is SGHDT and CDR2 is YYEEEE. The V gene lost 4 bases and the J gene lost 0 bases, with 7 bases spanning the gap. There are 13 residues in the CDR3. CDR3 residues: CASSRTLNTEAFF. As DNA, the CDR3 is TGTGCCAGCAGCCGGACACTGAACACTGAAGCTTTCTTT. Combining the CDR3 with reference TRBV5-6 and TRBJ1-1 gives the whole variable domain DAGVTQSPTHLIKTRGQQVTLRCSPKSGHDTVSWYQQALGQGPQFIFQYYEEEERQRGNFPDRFSGHQFPNYSSELNVNALLLGDSALYLCASSRTLNTEAFFGQGTRLTVV.